This T cell receptor beta chain was found in a study of graft-versus-host responses after intestinal transplantation listed by TCRdb under 2021. For the wider study: Recipients received multivisceral, liver-intestinal, or isolated intestinal transplants. All recipients received anti-thymocyte globulin induction followed by maintenance tacrolimus and steroids for around three years. Graft-versus-host and host-versus-graft alloreactive T cell clones were tracked in the graft, circulation and bone marrow after intestinal transplantation using bulk TCR-beta CDR3 sequencing. Alloreactive clones were identified by sequencing pre-transplant mixed lymphocyte reaction products and comparing them with unstimulated pre-transplant donor and recipient T cells. The cohort enrolled about two dozen intestinal transplant recipients, one of whom was a retransplant, and a few patients without pretransplant specimens were excluded. Donor T cell macrochimerism was defined as a peak of at least 4% donor T cells among recipient peripheral blood mononuclear cells. Rather than being sequenced by the commercial service, samples from a few later patients were sequenced in-house on an Illumina MiSeq and processed with MiXCR.

Overall study results and their limits: The conclusions were limited by the relatively low number and heterogeneity of the intestinal transplant patients. High GvH to HvG T cell clonal ratios were observed in the allografts of patients with donor T cell macrochimerism. Early after transplant, peak levels of circulating GvH clones were associated with declines in HvG clones. GvH clones were detected in recipient bone marrow, and some of these GvH clones were observed earlier in ileal mucosa or blood, consistent with an intestinal mucosal origin.

From its cysteine to its phenylalanine, the CDR3 spans 11 amino acids. Only the CDR3 region is kept as DNA, spanning 33 bases read in frame from base 1. Looking up the germline V gene (reference sequence) yields CDR1 DFQATT and CDR2 SNEGSKA. The germline ends are 8 bases apart after V is trimmed by 1 base and J by 10 bases. As regards this clone: It lacks a known antigen. Within one base of it there is no much larger clone, and no base qualities were kept.

This specimen's time point label, interpreted: cells obtained before transplantation from donor or recipient. CD3+CD4+ and CD3+CD8+ populations were FACS-sorted from unstimulated pre-transplant donor and recipient cells taken from spleen or lymph nodes. Library method: the immunoSEQ multiplex PCR assay. For most patients, genomic DNA was isolated with the Qiagen DNeasy Blood and Tissue Kit and sent frozen to Adaptive Biotechnologies for TCR sequencing. For most patients, high-throughput TCR-beta CDR3 sequencing of genomic DNA was performed by Adaptive Biotechnologies. In the paper's pipeline: Adaptive's ImmunoSEQ software was the source of the TCR sequencing data for roughly 19 patients, while a few other patients were processed with MiXCR and VDJtools. CD4 versus CD8 sorting errors were corrected by removing sequences found in both subsets at a frequency ratio below 5:1. Because the origin of CDR3 nucleotide sequences shared between donor and recipient could not be assigned, those sequences were removed. Alloreactive clones required at least 2-fold expansion over unstimulated cells and minimum CFSE-low frequency of 0.002% (template counts) or 0.001% (read counts). A clone was considered mappable if detected in the sequenced pre-transplant spleen, lymph node, or MLR CFSE-low populations of the donor or recipient. The cumulative frequency of alloreactive clones was calculated as a percentage of all sequences, weighted by copy number. TCRdb provides this immuneACCESS table in a form limited to in-frame rearrangements. Some clones are lacking; in checked studies, under half of them reflect an unresolved V gene, and why the rest are absent is not known. D and trimming come from the DNA, and the V and J calls and clone size come from that table. The sample yields 80,000 to 100,000 clones; roughly four fifths were counted once. Of the sample, roughly 17% falls within the top ten clones.

The receptor was derived from a human donor who received an intestinal transplant. The chain is encoded by TRBV20-1 joined to TRBJ2-1; too little of a D gene remains to name it. Sequences were derived from unstimulated CD8+ T cells sorted from spleen or lymph node cells, sampled before intestinal transplant. The DNA is as follows: TGCAGTGCTAGAGTTAGAGGCGAGCAGTTCTTC. Translated, this is CSARVRGEQFF.